This T cell receptor (beta chain) was recovered during a study of regulatory T cells in long-lasting Graves disease. Study context: To qualify as persistent, Graves' disease required over 5 years of antithyroid drugs with positive TSH receptor antibodies. General study findings and limits: Newly diagnosed patients shared 1,000 or so public clonotypes; persistent patients shared about 2,700. Those with persistent Graves' had less TCR diversity than newly diagnosed patients.

Germline CDR1 WSHSY, CDR2 SAAADI. This CDR3 spans 12 amino acids. This clonotype has only a few counts. Its antigen is undetermined. At one of its ends the junction is not consistent with the germline gene, which may arise from a read error. Through Arm-PCR of CDR3 regions and iRepertoire HTBI primers, TCR beta libraries were built. Study processing details: Sequenced samples collectively carried some 60 TRBV and some 15 TRBJ segments. TCRdb re-derived calls from the multiplex PCR reads in MiXCR, one entry per CDR3 protein. The V and J calls were determined by TCRdb, not by the authors. This table has fewer than 450,000 distinct CDR3 sequences, less than 25% appearing once. Regarding time point: persistent/refractory GD, antithyroid drugs over 5 years with positive TRAb. Construction of the TCR library relied on RNA isolated from PBMCs.

V is TRBV10-2 and J is TRBJ2-7, with TRBD2 matching over 11 bases. The specimen was peripheral blood mononuclear cells (PBMCs), collected when the disease was refractory, from a patient treated with antithyroid drugs. The source of this sequence is a female donor with Graves disease. The CDR3 loop is CTSRLAGYEQYF. The CDR3 coding sequence is TGCACCAGCAGACTAGCGGGGTACGAGCAGTACTTC.